The clone carrying this TCR beta chain appeared once. The sample comes from a study of blood T cell repertoires in COVID-19. Looking at the study overall: Donors in the United States, Italy and Spain gave samples during acute or convalescent COVID-19. PBMCs, B-cell-depleted T cells, or T cells provided the cDNA or gDNA that made up the material.

Original methodology: Estimation of nucleated cell counts relied on the amplification of reference gene primers. Libraries were prepared by immunoSEQ multiplex PCR; TCRdb keeps only in-frame clonotypes and omits some of them. The V and J calls and the clone size are those of that table, but D and trimming were determined from the DNA. The sample lists 250,000 to 350,000 clones, around 90% seen once, with roughly 0.96% in the top ten. Trimming pared 3 bases from V and 1 base from J, leaving 9 bases between. CDR3 length: 13 amino acids. Germline CDR1 reads GTSNPN; CDR2 reads SVGIG (reference sequence).

The V call is TRBV30, the J call TRBJ1-1; a possible D gene is TRBD1 (5 bases). This TCR was sampled from a woman aged 40 to 50 who had recovered from COVID-19. The sample comprised peripheral blood. CDR3 residues: CAWRGLPNTEAFF. In DNA, the CDR3 is TGTGCCTGGAGGGGGCTCCCGAACACTGAAGCTTTCTTT. Together with reference TRBV30 and TRBJ1-1, the CDR3 gives the full variable domain: SQTIHQWPATLVQPVGSPLSLECTVEGTSNPNLYWYRQAAGRGLQLLFYSVGIGQISSEVPQNLSASRPQDRQFILSSKKLLLSDSGFYLCAWRGLPNTEAFFGQGTRLTVV.